This entry concerns a single T cell receptor beta chain. This clonotype was detected many times. The antigen it recognizes is unknown. No much larger clone exists at a distance of one base, and base qualities are not known. Receptor libraries were prepared by multiplex PCR. Sequencing took place on an Illumina HiSeq 4000. CDR3 regions were amplified by Arm-PCR with iRepertoire HTBI primers to construct TCR beta libraries. Before sequencing, the PCR products underwent gel purification. The study's processing was this. Gene usage analysis of CDR3 amino acid clonotypes relied on the approximately 62 TRBV and about 15 TRBJ segments identified across samples. Filtered high-quality paired reads were merged into contigs using COPE and FqMerger. BLAST was used to align contigs to IMGT TRBV, TRBD and TRBJ reference genes, and CDR3 was defined according to IMGT. Highly expanded clones were defined as clonotypes with a frequency above 0.1%. Shannon entropy served as the measure of repertoire diversity, while the Gini coefficient captured V-J evenness. Public clonotypes were defined as clonotypes shared by more than one individual. The public reads were reprocessed in TCRdb via fastp at Q25 and MiXCR, keeping in-frame beta chains. Records with the same CDR3 protein are collapsed into one entry carrying the most frequent genes and DNA. In this record, the V and J calls reflect TCRdb's handling and not the investigators' own analysis. The sample has fewer than 400,000 distinct CDR3 sequences on record, about 20% of them singletons. Roughly 27% of the sample rests with the top ten.

This specimen comes from a study of regulatory T cells in long-lasting Graves disease (dated by TCRdb to the early 2020s). Context from the whole study: Persistent Graves' disease meant more than 5 years of antithyroid drug treatment with TSH receptor autoantibodies that stayed positive. A total of about 35 samples underwent TCR sequencing, from about 13 patients with persistent Graves' disease and roughly 20 patients with newly diagnosed Graves' disease. The study was conducted in China and was registered as a clinical trial. In the clinical cohort, patients with persistent Graves' disease had used antithyroid drugs for an average of about 10.3 years. Persistent Graves' disease patients were compared with newly diagnosed Graves' disease patients by peripheral blood TCR sequencing and RNA sequencing.

What the work shows at the level of the full study, not this receptor alone: The authors noted that the small sample size was a limitation that may lower accuracy. Compared with newly diagnosed patients, patients with persistent Graves' disease had lower TCR Shannon entropy and fewer highly expanded clones, which suggests clonal expansion. Only peripheral blood was studied, because thyroid tissue, the primary lesion, was inaccessible. Patients with persistent disease shared more public clonotypes (fewer than 3,000) than newly diagnosed patients did (more than 900). Sequencing and analysis were limited to the TCR beta chain.

The time point label of this sample denotes: persistent/refractory GD, antithyroid drugs over 5 years with positive TRAb. For both TCR sequencing and RNA sequencing, RNA was extracted from PBMCs using TRIzol. The diagnosis of Graves' disease was made according to American Thyroid Association guidelines. Patients for the study were recruited at an endocrinology department in Xi'an, China. From each patient, nine milliliters of peripheral blood was collected into an EDTA anticoagulant tube. Ficoll Paque Plus density gradient separation was used to isolate PBMCs, and no further T cell sorting was done. RNA quality was checked with an Agilent 2100 Bioanalyzer and agarose gel, and concentration with a NanoDrop 2000. The source material was peripheral blood mononuclear cells (PBMCs), sampled when the disease was refractory, from a patient treated with antithyroid drugs. This TCR was recovered from a female donor with Graves disease.

DNA sequence: TGTGCCAGCAGTGGACAGGGCGGCGGGGAGCTGTTTTTT. The resulting protein is CASSGQGGGELFF. The rearrangement joined TRBV6-1 to TRBJ2-2, with 7 central nucleotides matching TRBD1. Spanning cysteine to phenylalanine, the CDR3 consists of 13 amino acids. The read is trimmed to its CDR3 DNA, 39 bases read in frame from base 1. V is trimmed back by 4 bases and J by 7 bases, and the junction contains 3 bases that no gene match accounts for. CDR1 is given as MNHNS and CDR2 as SASEGT, both from the germline V gene.